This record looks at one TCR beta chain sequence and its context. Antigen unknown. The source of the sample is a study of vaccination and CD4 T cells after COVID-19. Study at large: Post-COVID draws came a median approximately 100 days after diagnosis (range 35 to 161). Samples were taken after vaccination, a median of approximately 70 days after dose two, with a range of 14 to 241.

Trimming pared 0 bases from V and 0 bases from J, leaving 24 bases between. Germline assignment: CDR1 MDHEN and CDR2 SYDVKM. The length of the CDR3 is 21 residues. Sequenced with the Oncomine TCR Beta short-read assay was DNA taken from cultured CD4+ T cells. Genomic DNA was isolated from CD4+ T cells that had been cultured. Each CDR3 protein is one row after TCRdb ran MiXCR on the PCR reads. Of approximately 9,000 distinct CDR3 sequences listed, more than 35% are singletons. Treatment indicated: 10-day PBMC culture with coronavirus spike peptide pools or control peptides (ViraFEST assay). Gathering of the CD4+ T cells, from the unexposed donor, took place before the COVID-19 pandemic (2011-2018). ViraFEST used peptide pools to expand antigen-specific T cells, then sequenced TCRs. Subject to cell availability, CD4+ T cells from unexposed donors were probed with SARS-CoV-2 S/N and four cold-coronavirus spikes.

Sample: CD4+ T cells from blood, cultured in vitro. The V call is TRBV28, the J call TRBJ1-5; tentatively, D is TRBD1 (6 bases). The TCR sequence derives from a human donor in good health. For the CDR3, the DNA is TGTGCCAGCAGTTTATGGGCCGGAGGGGGGCCAGGGGATTATAGCAATCAGCCCCAGCATTTT. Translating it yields CASSLWAGGGPGDYSNQPQHF.